The 32 T cell receptor beta chains in this list originate from one sample, sequenced in a study of T cells in Graves' hyperthyroidism and ophthalmopathy. From RNA transcripts, TCR beta CDR3 regions were amplified. When the TCR CDR3 underwent first-round RT-PCR, the HTBI primer set was used. A single record per CDR3 protein comes from TCRdb applying MiXCR to the multiplex PCR reads. This sample has about 400,000 distinct CDR3 sequences, with 14% to 15% found just once. The sample taken for sequencing was blood. These receptors were taken from a woman younger than 45 with Graves' hyperthyroidism.

This clonotype was picked up many times. The V and J genes are TRBV3-1 and TRBJ2-7; D is ambiguous. The CDR3 covers 12 residues. Trimming pared 2 bases from V and 3 bases from J, leaving 5 bases between. CDR1 and CDR2 (germline): LGHDT, YNNKEL (reference sequence). The CDR3 DNA reads as TGTGCCAGCAGCCAAAGCAACTACGAGCAGTACTTC. It is translated as CASSQSNYEQYF.

The gene calls are TRBV5-1 and TRBJ1-1; no clear D. V shed 3 bases and J shed 1 base, with 10 bases lying between them. Germline V lookup: CDR1 SGHRS, CDR2 YFSETQ. The CDR3 totals 14 residues. The CDR3 is CASSSQDGNTEAFF. CDR3 DNA: TGCGCCAGCAGCTCGCAGGACGGGAACACTGAAGCTTTCTTT.

This chain links TRBV6-1 with TRBJ2-2, with D hard to call. This CDR3 is 16 amino acids long. Trimming left V 5 bases short and J 6 bases short, with 19 bases between. The germline CDR1 and CDR2 sequences are MNHNS and SASEGT. The CDR3 spells CASSSFLGLVPGELFF. The CDR3 DNA reads as TGTGCCAGCAGTTCCTTCTTAGGGTTAGTCCCCGGGGAGCTGTTTTTT.

The J gene is TRBJ1-1, the V gene TRBV7-9, with D maybe TRBD1 (5 bases). Trimming left V 6 bases short and J 6 bases short, with 17 bases between. The CDR3 runs to 14 residues. CDR1 and CDR2 (germline): SEHNR, FQNEAQ (reference sequence). This CDR3 is CASSQLGHGAEAFF. CDR3 nucleotides: TGTGCCAGCAGTCAGTTAGGACACGGAGCTGAAGCTTTCTTT.

This clonotype was detected ten times or more. The V call is TRBV6-1, the J call TRBJ2-7; 11 bases agree with TRBD2. CDR3 length: 15 residues. Germline V lookup: CDR1 MNHNS, CDR2 SASEGT. V shed 4 bases and J 0 bases; nucleotides not matched to a gene: 2. The CDR3 DNA follows: TGTGCCAGCAGTGGAACTAGCGGGAGCTCCTACGAGCAGTACTTC. This encodes CASSGTSGSSYEQYF.

This clonotype was seen only a few times. The genes are TRBV20-1 and TRBJ2-2; TRBD2 matches at 10 bases. Germline assignment: CDR1 DFQATT and CDR2 SNEGSKA (reference sequence). The J segment lost 6 bases and the V segment lost 2 bases, leaving 6 bases of the junction unmatched. This CDR3 spans 15 amino acids. CDR3 in amino acids: CSARPGTSVPGELFF. Written as DNA, the CDR3 is TGCAGTGCTAGACCCGGGACTAGCGTGCCCGGGGAGCTGTTTTTT.

This clonotype was observed a few times. Written as DNA, the CDR3 is TGTGCCAGCAGTTTATTATCCATTTACAATGAGCAGTTCTTC. Its translation is CASSLLSIYNEQFF. The J gene is TRBJ2-1, the V gene TRBV27; D not resolved. The germline V gene encodes CDR1 MNHEY and CDR2 SMNVEV (reference sequence). Trimming removed 1 base at V and 4 bases at J, with 8 bases between. The CDR3 covers 14 residues.

Concerning this clonotype: At one end, the junction sequence differs from germline, possibly due to a read error. The chain carries TRBV28 and TRBJ2-5; the D gene is possibly TRBD1 (6 bases). The CDR3 is 15 amino acids. In germline, CDR1 is MDHEN, CDR2 SYDVKM. The CDR3 coding sequence is TGCGCCAGCAGCCCGGCCGGGACACCACAAGAGACCCAGTACTTC. Translation: CASSPAGTPQETQYF.

This clonotype was seen ten or more times. The V and J genes are TRBV28 and TRBJ2-7; 10 bases map to TRBD2. This CDR3 region has 17 residues. The V gene end was trimmed by 1 base and the J gene end by 5 bases; junction bases not matched to a gene: 11. CDR1 is MDHEN and CDR2 is SYDVKM in the germline V gene. DNA for the CDR3: TGTGCCAGCAGTTTATTCCTTGCTCTAGCGGGAGTTAACGAGCAGTACTTC. This codes for CASSLFLALAGVNEQYF. Full variable domain (missing parts from reference TRBV28 and TRBJ2-7): DVKVTQSSRYLVKRTGEKVFLECVQDMDHENMFWYRQDPGLGLRLIYFSYDVKMKEKGDIPEGYSVSREKKERFSLILESASTNQTSMYLCASSLFLALAGVNEQYFGPGTRLTVT.

This clonotype was counted at least ten times. The chain uses TRBV12-3 or TRBV12-4 and TRBJ1-2; D uncertain. The CDR3 runs 12 residues. Trimming removed 3 bases from V and 6 bases from J, with 8 bases in between. CDR3 DNA sequence: TGTGCCAGCAGTTTGTCTCCCCATGGCTACACCTTC. The encoded protein is CASSLSPHGYTF.

This clonotype was counted at least ten times. V is TRBV20-1 and J is TRBJ2-7; possible D gene TRBD2, 6 bases. Germline-derived CDR1 and CDR2 are DFQATT and SNEGSKA (reference sequence). There are 13 residues in the CDR3. Trimming stripped 6 bases from V and 9 bases from J, with 21 bases between. The CDR3 sequence: CSAIPGTQSGQYF. CDR3 bases: TGCAGTGCCATTCCCGGGACTCAATCTGGGCAGTACTTC.

The chain combines TRBV20-1 with TRBJ2-3; 12 positions agree with TRBD2. Trimming at V came to 0 bases and at J to 4 bases, leaving 8 bases not matched to a gene. CDR3 size: 17 residues. Germline V gene data show CDR1 as DFQATT and CDR2 as SNEGSKA (reference sequence). DNA for the CDR3: TGCAGTGCTAGAGATTATCTCCTAGCGGGAGGGGCAGATACGCAGTATTTT. It specifies CSARDYLLAGGADTQYF.

V and J are TRBV6-5 and TRBJ2-1; unclear D gene. The CDR3 runs to 16 residues. Germline V CDR1 and CDR2: MNHEY, SVGAGI. V dropped 1 base and J dropped 5 bases, with 15 bases sitting between them. The CDR3 loop is CASSYLGGNRHNEQFF. The CDR3 DNA is TGTGCCAGCAGTTACTTAGGTGGGAACCGACACAATGAGCAGTTCTTC.

The chain carries TRBV12-3 or TRBV12-4 and TRBJ1-1, with a possible D match to TRBD1 (6 bases). Trimming shortened V by 6 bases and J by 7 bases, and 12 bases separated the two germline ends. CDR3 length equals 12 residues. Written as DNA, the CDR3 is TGTGCCAGCAGCACCGGGACATTTGAAGCTTTCTTT. Amino acids: CASSTGTFEAFF.

The table lists this clonotype with many counts. J is TRBJ2-7 and V is TRBV5-5, with 12 positions matching TRBD2. CDR3 length: 16 amino acids. In germline, CDR1 is SGHKS, CDR2 YYEKEE (reference sequence). Unmatched junction bases numbered 6, after V lost 4 bases and J lost 1 base. The CDR3 nucleotides read TGTGCCAGCAGCCCCCCGGGACTAGCGGGTTCCTACGAGCAGTACTTC. Translation: CASSPPGLAGSYEQYF.

Ten or more counts support this clonotype. The chain carries TRBV18 and TRBJ2-7, with TRBD2 matching 12 bases. Germline CDR1 and CDR2: KGHSH and LQKENI. CDR3 size: 16 residues. J was trimmed by 2 bases and V by 3 bases; bases with no gene match: 5. The CDR3 here is CASSPGLAGTTYEQYF. The CDR3 nucleotides are TGTGCCAGCTCACCTGGACTAGCGGGAACAACCTACGAGCAGTACTTC.

This clonotype has more than one count but fewer than ten. The chain links TRBV28 to TRBJ1-5; D is possibly TRBD1 (6 bases). CDR1 is MDHEN and CDR2 is SYDVKM in the germline V gene. V lost 4 bases, J lost 3 bases, and 13 bases lay in between. The CDR3 totals 15 residues. CDR3 loop: CASSYQGTANQPQHF. The CDR3 DNA reads TGTGCCAGCAGTTATCAGGGGACCGCCAATCAGCCCCAGCATTTT.

The chain employs TRBV27 and TRBJ1-4; 7 bases align to TRBD1. The J segment lost 7 bases and the V segment lost 4 bases, leaving 9 bases of the junction unmatched. The CDR3 runs 15 residues. Germline V gene sequence: CDR1 MNHEY, CDR2 SMNVEV (reference sequence). Written as DNA, the CDR3 is TGTGCCAGCAGTTCGACCGGGACAGTACTTGAAAAACTGTTTTTT. This sequence encodes CASSSTGTVLEKLFF.

The sample holds many counts of this clonotype. V and J are TRBV29-1 and TRBJ2-5; 11 bases fit TRBD2. The germline V gene has CDR1 SQVTM and CDR2 ANQGSEA. This CDR3 region has 14 residues. The ends lost 4 bases at V and 0 bases at J; junction bases unmatched: 1. The CDR3 DNA is TGCAGCGTTGGACTAGCGGGGCACCAAGAGACCCAGTACTTC. Its translation: CSVGLAGHQETQYF.

Of note for this clonotype: Just one base apart from a much larger clone, this may be a read error. The V gene is TRBV10-2, the J gene TRBJ2-7, with TRBD1 matching 8 bases. The CDR3 extends over 13 amino acids. Germline V CDR1 and CDR2: WSHSY, SAAADI. The CDR3 DNA reads TGCACCAGCACCCGGACAGGGCAAGAAGAGCAGTACTTC. Its translation: CTSTRTGQEEQYF.

This clonotype was seen at least ten times. The chain has TRBV3-1 and TRBJ2-2; D not certain. Germline-derived CDR1 and CDR2 are LGHDT and YNNKEL (reference sequence). CDR3 length equals 13 residues. V was shortened by 2 bases and J by 7 bases, with 8 bases between the two germline ends. CDR3 in DNA: TGTGCCAGCAGCCAATACCGGAGCGGGGAGCTGTTTTTT. Translated, it gives CASSQYRSGELFF.

A few counts support this clonotype. The chain has TRBV5-4 and TRBJ2-1, with a tentative D call TRBD2 (5 bases). The length of the CDR3 is 12 residues. V shed 4 bases and J shed 10 bases, with 12 bases lying between them. The germline V gene encodes CDR1 SGHNT and CDR2 YYREEE (reference sequence). This chain's CDR3 is CASSPEVGEQFF. The CDR3 DNA reads TGTGCCAGCAGCCCGGAGGTGGGCGAGCAGTTCTTC.

This clonotype occurred many times. V usage is TRBV2 and J usage is TRBJ2-4; D not resolved. Germline V CDR1 and CDR2: SNHLY, FYNNEI. The CDR3 has 15 amino acids. V was trimmed by 3 bases and J by 0 bases, leaving 9 bases between them. CDR3 DNA: TGTGCCAGCAGTGACGAGGTTTTAGCCAAAAACATTCAGTACTTC. Amino acids: CASSDEVLAKNIQYF.

The V call is TRBV4-1, the J call TRBJ2-7, with D possibly being TRBD2 (7 bases). Germline V CDR1 and CDR2: MGHRA, YSYEKL. This CDR3 has 16 amino acids. Trimming took off 1 base at V and 3 bases at J, with 16 bases between the two ends. Here the CDR3 reads CASSQVGGGGSYEQYF. As DNA, the CDR3 is TGCGCCAGCAGCCAAGTAGGGGGGGGCGGGAGCTACGAGCAGTACTTC.

The V gene is TRBV12-3 or TRBV12-4, the J gene TRBJ2-7; 8 nucleotides align to TRBD1. The V gene end was trimmed by 4 bases and the J gene end by 5 bases; junction bases not matched to a gene: 10. This CDR3 contains 15 residues. CDR3 loop: CASSSTQGVSHEQYF. CDR3 in DNA: TGTGCCAGCAGTTCAACACAGGGGGTCAGCCACGAGCAGTACTTC.

This clonotype was observed many times. J is TRBJ1-6 and V is TRBV11-2, with D perhaps TRBD1 (6 bases). The germline gives CDR1 SGHAT, CDR2 FQNNGV. The V end was cut by 3 bases, the J end by 8 bases, with 8 bases between. CDR3 length: 13 amino acids. The DNA of the CDR3 is TGTGCCAGCAGCTTGGGGGCGGATTCACCCCTCCACTTT. Amino acid sequence: CASSLGADSPLHF.

On this clonotype: A read error may explain this, as a much larger clone is one base away. The chain couples TRBV12-3 or TRBV12-4 to TRBJ2-2; 13 bases align to TRBD2. The CDR3 loop spans 17 amino acids. The CDR3: CASSLVRGTSGTGELSF. The CDR3 DNA reads TGTGCCAGCAGTTTAGTTCGGGGGACTAGCGGGACCGGGGAGCTGTCTTTT.

This clonotype was seen ten or more times. The CDR3 is CASSLRGSNEQFF. The CDR3 DNA reads TGTGCCAGCAGTTTACGGGGTTCGAATGAGCAGTTCTTC. This chain uses TRBV28 with TRBJ2-1; tentatively, D is TRBD2 (5 bases). Trimming removed 2 bases from V and 7 bases from J, with 9 bases in between. This CDR3 spans 13 amino acids. Germline CDR1 is MDHEN and CDR2 is SYDVKM.

Many counts were recorded for this clonotype. This chain uses TRBV2 with TRBJ1-2; D unclear. The V end lost 0 bases, the J end lost 5 bases, and 10 bases lay between the germline ends. Germline CDR1 and CDR2: SNHLY and FYNNEI. CDR3 length equals 14 residues. CDR3 in amino acids: CASSEAPVEYGYTF. The CDR3 nucleotides are TGTGCCAGCAGTGAAGCGCCGGTGGAGTATGGCTACACCTTC.

On this clonotype: A much larger clone lies one base from this, so it may be a read error. This sequence joins TRBV27 and TRBJ1-5; D gene unclear. The CDR3 covers 13 residues. Germline-derived CDR1 and CDR2 are MNHEY and SMNVEV (reference sequence). The CDR3 nucleotides read TGTACCAGCAGTTTACACAGCAATCAGCCCCAGCATTTT. It yields the protein CTSSLHSNQPQHF.

This clonotype was counted ten times or more. The DNA for the CDR3 is TGTGCCAGCAGCATCATGCGGGACAGACAGCAGTTCTTC. Its protein product is CASSIMRDRQQFF. The chain uses TRBV7-2 and TRBJ2-1, with D perhaps matching TRBD1 (7 bases). CDR3 length equals 13 residues. The V gene's germline CDR1 is SGHTA and CDR2 FQGNSA. V was clipped by 5 bases and J by 11 bases, with 16 bases between them.

The chain is built from TRBV6-4 and TRBJ1-5, with D uncertain. The germline V gene encodes CDR1 MRHNA and CDR2 SNTAGT. The germline V and J ends were trimmed by 3 bases and 3 bases, with 15 bases remaining between them. This CDR3 is 16 amino acids long. CDR3 nucleotide sequence: TGTGCCAGCAGTGATCTTGCGCCCATGGACAATCAGCCCCAGCATTTT. Amino acid sequence: CASSDLAPMDNQPQHF.